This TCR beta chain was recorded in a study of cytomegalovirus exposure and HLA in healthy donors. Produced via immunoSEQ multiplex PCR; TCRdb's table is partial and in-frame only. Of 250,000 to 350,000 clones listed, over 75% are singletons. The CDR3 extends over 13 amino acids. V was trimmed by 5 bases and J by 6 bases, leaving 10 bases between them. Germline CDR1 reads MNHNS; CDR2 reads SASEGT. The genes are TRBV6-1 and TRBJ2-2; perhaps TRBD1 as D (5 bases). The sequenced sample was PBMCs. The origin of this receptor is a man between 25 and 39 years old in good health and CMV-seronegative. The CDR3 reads CASSSQQAGELFF. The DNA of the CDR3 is TGTGCCAGCAGTTCCCAACAGGCCGGGGAGCTGTTTTTT.